This T cell receptor beta chain derives from a study of T cell responses to AZD1222 COVID-19 vaccine. Study-wide points: Among AZD1222 vaccinees, only six were seropositive at baseline. Vaccine-associated CD4 TCRs spanned spike, dominant at 160-218 and 743-854.

Assay: immunoSEQ multiplex PCR; the TCRdb copy retains only in-frame clones and omits some. This table holds approximately 160,000 clones, approximately 90% found once. As to this clone: What it recognizes is unknown.

Trimming took 0 bases from V and 9 from J, leaving 16 bases between them. This CDR3 comprises 14 residues. The germline V gene encodes CDR1 SGDLS and CDR2 YYNGEE. This TCR derives from an adult in good health. The material was peripheral blood, obtained on day 0 of AZD1222 vaccination. This chain uses TRBV9 with TRBJ2-7, with a weak D call TRBD2 (5 bases). CDR3: CASSVEPRVAGQYF. The DNA of the CDR3 is TGTGCCAGCAGCGTAGAGCCGCGGGTTGCCGGGCAGTACTTC.